The 18 T cell receptor beta chains below were found in one sample sequenced in a study of cytomegalovirus exposure and HLA in healthy donors. PCR amplification relied on 60 Vbeta primers (plus 13 Jbeta primers). Assay: immunoSEQ multiplex PCR; the TCRdb copy retains only in-frame clones and omits some. The sample lists approximately 35,000 clones, 80% to 90% seen once, with about 3.6% in the top ten. Sequencing was carried out using PBMCs. The receptor source for this set is a woman between 18 and 30 years old in good health and CMV-seronegative.

The rearrangement links TRBV5-1 to TRBJ1-3; 9 bases match TRBD1. The germline gives CDR1 SGHRS, CDR2 YFSETQ. The CDR3 length is 16 residues. Trimming cost V 1 base and J 0 bases; bases outside gene matches: 2. CDR3 sequence reads: CASSLRGQGSGNTIYF. The CDR3 DNA reads as TGCGCCAGCAGCTTGCGGGGACAGGGCTCTGGAAACACCATATATTTT.

The V gene is TRBV19, the J gene TRBJ2-7; TRBD1 agrees at 7 bases. CDR1 LNHDA and CDR2 SQIVND come from the germline V gene (reference sequence). CDR3 length equals 16 residues. V lost 3 bases, J lost 1 base, and 9 bases stayed unmatched. The CDR3 sequence: CASSMGTGTVSYEQYF. DNA for the CDR3: TGTGCCAGTAGTATGGGAACCGGGACAGTTTCCTACGAGCAGTACTTC.

V usage is TRBV19 and J usage is TRBJ2-1, with D perhaps TRBD2 (6 bases). Germline CDR1 reads LNHDA; CDR2 reads SQIVND (reference sequence). The CDR3 has 15 residues. Trimming stripped 7 bases from V and 3 bases from J, with 16 bases between. The CDR3 DNA is TGTGCCAGTACCATGGCGGGAACAATCTACAATGAGCAGTTCTTC. This sequence encodes CASTMAGTIYNEQFF.

This chain joins TRBV7-7 and TRBJ2-2; D remains ambiguous. Trimming removed 3 bases from V and 5 bases from J, with 7 bases in between. The germline V gene encodes CDR1 SSHAT and CDR2 FNYEAQ (reference sequence). The CDR3 loop spans 13 amino acids. The DNA for the CDR3 is TGTGCCAGCAGCTTGGGCCATACCGGGGAGCTGTTTTTT. Residues: CASSLGHTGELFF.

This chain connects TRBV12-5 to TRBJ1-1; maybe TRBD1 (6 bases). This CDR3 has 14 amino acids. Germline CDR1 and CDR2: LGHNT and FRNRAP. Trimming removed 2 bases from V and 2 bases from J, with 9 bases in between. Here the CDR3 reads CASGLYRENTEAFF. The CDR3 region has the DNA TGTGCTAGTGGTTTGTACAGGGAAAACACTGAAGCTTTCTTT.

The V and J genes are TRBV13 and TRBJ2-7, with TRBD2 as a possible D gene (5 bases). This CDR3 is built from 16 residues. The ends were cut back, 5 bases at V and 2 bases at J, with 19 bases in the middle. The germline gives CDR1 PRHDT, CDR2 FYEKMQ (reference sequence). Written as DNA, the CDR3 is TGTGCCAGCAGCCCCAGCGGTTCCCTTCGCACCTACGAGCAGTACTTC. The encoded protein is CASSPSGSLRTYEQYF. Full variable domain (missing parts from reference TRBV13 and TRBJ2-7): AAGVIQSPRHLIKEKRETATLKCYPIPRHDTVYWYQQGPGQDPQFLISFYEKMQSDKGSIPDRFSAQQFSDYHSELNMSSLELGDSALYFCASSPSGSLRTYEQYFGPGTRLTVT.

The chain recombines TRBV9 with TRBJ1-1; D may be TRBD1 (6 bases). V was shortened by 3 bases and J by 11 bases, with 14 bases between the two germline ends. Germline CDR1 SGDLS, CDR2 YYNGEE. The CDR3 has 12 residues. CDR3 sequence: CASSGTGTTAFF. The DNA for the CDR3 is TGTGCCAGCAGCGGTACAGGGACTACGGCTTTCTTT.

The rearrangement links TRBV7-3 to TRBJ2-3, with D possibly matching TRBD1 (8 bases). V was cut by 5 bases and J by 5 bases, with 17 bases left in between. CDR1 and CDR2 from the germline V gene are SGHTA and FQGTGA. The CDR3 consists of 15 residues. The CDR3 nucleotides read TGTGCCAGCAGCCCCGGACTAGACAGGGGAGATACGCAGTATTTT. Its protein is CASSPGLDRGDTQYF.

V is TRBV11-3 and J is TRBJ2-3; 15 bases are a match to TRBD2. There are 17 residues in the CDR3. The germline CDR1 and CDR2 sequences are SGHNT and YENEEA. The V segment lost 6 bases and the J segment 6 bases; nucleotides outside the gene matches: 10. CDR3 residues: CASSKGGLAGGKDTQYF. CDR3 DNA: TGTGCCAGCAGTAAAGGAGGACTAGCGGGAGGGAAGGATACGCAGTATTTT.

This chain joins TRBV11-2 and TRBJ2-1, with D possibly being TRBD1 (6 bases). The CDR3 is 15 amino acids. V was cut by 4 bases and J by 5 bases, with 15 bases left in between. The germline V gene has CDR1 SGHAT and CDR2 FQNNGV. The CDR3 sequence: CASSSSSGTNNEQFF. The CDR3 region has the DNA TGTGCCAGCAGCTCGAGCTCCGGGACAAACAATGAGCAGTTCTTC. Complete variable domain (other parts from reference TRBV11-2 and TRBJ2-1): EAGVAQSPRYKIIEKRQSVAFWCNPISGHATLYWYQQILGQGPKLLIQFQNNGVVDDSQLPKDRFSAERLKGVDSTLKIQPAKLEDSAVYLCASSSSSGTNNEQFFGPGTRLTVL.

The chain carries TRBV6-5 and TRBJ2-5; 8 bases fit TRBD2. The J call may not be correct, given that the DNA end is closer to TRBJ2-7. The CDR3 has 14 residues. CDR1 is MNHEY, CDR2 SVGAGI, per germline. CDR3 loop: CASHRGGRVSEQYF. As DNA, the CDR3 is TGTGCCAGTCATCGGGGGGGCAGAGTCAGCGAGCAGTACTTC.

In DNA, the CDR3 is TGCGCCAGCAGCTCAGAGACAGGGAGCAACACTGAAGCTTTCTTT. The encoded protein is CASSSETGSNTEAFF. This chain links TRBV5-1 with TRBJ1-1, with 7 bases that match TRBD1. The length of the CDR3 is 15 residues. The V and J ends lost 3 bases and 2 bases, in that order; junction bases with no gene match: 7. From germline, CDR1 is SGHRS and CDR2 YFSETQ. Based on the CDR3 plus reference TRBV5-1 and TRBJ1-1, the full variable domain is KAGVTQTPRYLIKTRGQQVTLSCSPISGHRSVSWYQQTPGQGLQFLFEYFSETQRNKGNFPGRFSGRQFSNSRSEMNVSTLELGDSALYLCASSSETGSNTEAFFGQGTRLTVV.

This clone was observed a single time. This chain connects TRBV19 to TRBJ2-3, with D perhaps TRBD2 (6 bases). CDR1 is LNHDA, CDR2 SQIVND, per germline (reference sequence). V lost 0 bases to trimming and J lost 8 bases, with 12 bases between them. The CDR3 contains 14 residues. CDR3 residues: CASSIDRDLGTQYF. As DNA, the CDR3 is TGTGCCAGTAGTATAGATCGGGACTTAGGTACGCAGTATTTT.

Here the CDR3 reads CASSVGTVYGYTF. CDR3 coding DNA: TGTGCCAGCAGTGTCGGGACAGTCTATGGCTACACCTTC. The chain uses TRBV14 and TRBJ1-2; 7 nucleotides align to TRBD1. J was trimmed by 4 bases and V by 6 bases; bases with no gene match: 5. Germline lookup yields CDR1 SGHDN and CDR2 FVKESK. The CDR3 length is 13 residues. Variable domain in full (rest from reference TRBV14 and TRBJ1-2): EAGVTQFPSHSVIEKGQTVTLRCDPISGHDNLYWYRRVMGKEIKFLLHFVKESKQDESGMPNNRFLAERTGGTYSTLKVQPAELEDSGVYFCASSVGTVYGYTFGSGTRLTVV.

V is TRBV5-6 and J is TRBJ1-2; D is uncertain. This CDR3 is built from 14 residues. V dropped 2 bases and J dropped 4 bases, with 12 bases sitting between them. The germline CDR1 and CDR2 sequences are SGHDT and YYEEEE. CDR3 sequence (DNA): TGTGCCAGCAGCTTCCAAGGAGGAATCTATGGCTACACCTTC. Amino acids: CASSFQGGIYGYTF.

This clone showed up just a few times. This chain joins TRBV10-3 and TRBJ2-3, with 7 bases fitting TRBD1. Germline V gene data show CDR1 as ENHRY and CDR2 as SYGVKD. V was pared by 10 bases and J by 0 bases, with 7 bases of the junction left unmatched. The CDR3 length is 14 residues. CDR3 DNA: TGTGCCACCAACCGGGACAGTAGCACAGATACGCAGTATTTT. Its protein product is CATNRDSSTDTQYF.

The chain recombines TRBV5-5 with TRBJ1-2; D is ambiguous. Germline values: CDR1 SGHKS, CDR2 YYEKEE (reference sequence). V lost 1 base to trimming and J lost 7 bases, with 8 bases between them. The CDR3 totals 12 residues. CDR3 coding DNA: TGTGCCAGCAGCTTGATAGGGAGTGGCTACACCTTC. Translated, it gives CASSLIGSGYTF.

This clone appeared once. The gene calls are TRBV9 and TRBJ2-5, with D perhaps TRBD1 (6 bases). The CDR3 is made up of 14 amino acids. Between the trimmed V and J ends, which lost 3 bases and 5 bases, there was a span of 14 bases. Germline V gene data show CDR1 as SGDLS and CDR2 as YYNGEE. CDR3 nucleotides: TGTGCCAGCAGCGCCGGACAGTTTGAGGAGACCCAGTACTTC. Encoded protein: CASSAGQFEETQYF.